The next 24 T cell receptor beta chains were all read from a single sample in a study of blood T cell repertoires in COVID-19. Clones were read by immunoSEQ multiplex PCR, and TCRdb kept only the in-frame ones, dropping some. The sample lists fewer than 250,000 clones; around 89% were seen once. Sequencing input: PBMCs or T cells enriched from blood (not recorded which). The receptor source for this set is a man aged 25-45 years who had been exposed to COVID-19.

The chain uses TRBV7-2 and TRBJ2-1; tentatively, D is TRBD1 (5 bases). This CDR3 comprises 13 residues. Germline CDR1 and CDR2: SGHTA and FQGNSA. Trimming took 4 bases from V and 7 from J, leaving 11 bases between them. CDR3 region: CASSWTNRNEQFF. In nucleotides, the CDR3 is TGTGCCAGCAGCTGGACAAACCGGAATGAGCAGTTCTTC.

This sequence joins TRBV9 and TRBJ1-2; D uncertain. Trimming removed 4 bases from V and 4 bases from J, with 14 bases in between. This CDR3 contains 14 residues. Germline values: CDR1 SGDLS, CDR2 YYNGEE. The CDR3 protein is CASSPNEGAYGYTF. The CDR3 DNA is TGTGCCAGCAGCCCGAACGAGGGCGCCTATGGCTACACCTTC.

This chain uses TRBV30 with TRBJ1-3; no definite D call. The CDR3 contains 11 residues. V was trimmed by 7 bases and J by 8 bases, leaving 12 bases between them. Germline V gene sequence: CDR1 GTSNPN, CDR2 SVGIG (reference sequence). DNA for the CDR3: TGTGCCTCCCACCGGGGAGACACCATATATTTT. Translating it yields CASHRGDTIYF. The complete variable domain, with remaining parts taken from reference TRBV30 and TRBJ1-3, reads SQTIHQWPATLVQPVGSPLSLECTVEGTSNPNLYWYRQAAGRGLQLLFYSVGIGQISSEVPQNLSASRPQDRQFILSSKKLLLSDSGFYLCASHRGDTIYFGEGSWLTVV.

The CDR3, as DNA: TGTGCCAGCAGTGAATATAGGGGGAACACTGAAGCTTTCTTT. This gives the protein CASSEYRGNTEAFF. The rearrangement uses TRBV6-1 and TRBJ1-1, with D possibly TRBD1 on 5 matching bases. Trimming left V 2 bases short and J 1 base short, with 8 bases between. CDR1 and CDR2 from the germline V gene are MNHNS and SASEGT. CDR3 length: 14 residues.

The CDR3 region is CASSKGGGPRITEAFF. In nucleotides, the CDR3 is TGTGCCAGCAGCAAAGGTGGGGGCCCCCGGATCACTGAAGCTTTCTTT. This chain links TRBV27 with TRBJ1-1; TRBD1 is a possible D gene (6 bases). CDR3 length: 16 residues. Germline V CDR1 and CDR2: MNHEY, SMNVEV (reference sequence). Trimming removed 6 bases at V and 4 bases at J, with 21 bases between.

This chain connects TRBV5-1 to TRBJ1-2, with 8 bases fitting TRBD1. This CDR3 comprises 15 residues. The V gene end was trimmed by 5 bases and the J gene end by 4 bases; junction bases not matched to a gene: 10. Germline lookup yields CDR1 SGHRS and CDR2 YFSETQ. CDR3 nucleotides: TGCGCCAGCAGACCCGGACAGGGCCTTTTCTATGGCTACACCTTC. Translating gives CASRPGQGLFYGYTF.

The V call is TRBV2, the J call TRBJ1-5, with TRBD1 matching 8 bases. V was clipped by 5 bases and J by 0 bases; unmatched bases: 3. From germline, CDR1 is SNHLY and CDR2 FYNNEI. The CDR3 is made up of 15 amino acids. The CDR3 region has the DNA TGTGCCAGCAGTCGGGACAGGTATAGCAATCAGCCCCAGCATTTT. It yields the protein CASSRDRYSNQPQHF. The full variable domain, rest sourced from reference TRBV2 and TRBJ1-5, is EPEVTQTPSHQVTQMGQEVILRCVPISNHLYFYWYRQILGQKVEFLVSFYNNEISEKSEIFDDQFSVERPDGSNFTLKIRSTKLEDSAMYFCASSRDRYSNQPQHFGDGTRLSIL.

The chain joins TRBV9 to TRBJ2-2, with 8 nucleotides matching TRBD2. The CDR3 sequence is 17 residues long. V shed 5 bases, J shed 0 bases, and the junction held 9 bases outside the gene matches. Germline V gene lookup returns CDR1 SGDLS and CDR2 YYNGEE. This CDR3 is CASSGAAGGANTGELFF. The DNA for the CDR3 is TGTGCCAGCAGTGGGGCGGCGGGGGGCGCGAACACCGGGGAGCTGTTTTTT. Complete variable domain (other parts from reference TRBV9 and TRBJ2-2): DSGVTQTPKHLITATGQRVTLRCSPRSGDLSVYWYQQSLDQGLQFLIQYYNGEERAKGNILERFSAQQFPDLHSELNLSSLELGDSALYFCASSGAAGGANTGELFFGEGSRLTVL.

The chain employs TRBV2 and TRBJ1-4; 8 nucleotides match TRBD1. Germline CDR1 reads SNHLY; CDR2 reads FYNNEI. Germline trimming cut 2 bases from V and 8 bases from J; bases unmatched to any gene: 4. The CDR3 is 14 residues long. The CDR3 DNA reads as TGTGCCAGCAGTGAACCCACAGGGGGGGAAAAACTGTTTTTT. Translated, it gives CASSEPTGGEKLFF. Supplemented by reference TRBV2 and TRBJ1-4, the full variable domain reads EPEVTQTPSHQVTQMGQEVILRCVPISNHLYFYWYRQILGQKVEFLVSFYNNEISEKSEIFDDQFSVERPDGSNFTLKIRSTKLEDSAMYFCASSEPTGGEKLFFGSGTQLSVL.

The chain is built from TRBV11-1 and TRBJ1-4, with unresolved D. Looked up from germline, CDR1 is SGHAT and CDR2 is FQDESV (reference sequence). V lost 3 bases and J 8 bases, leaving 13 bases between the germline ends. The CDR3 length is 14 residues. The DNA of the CDR3 is TGTGCCAGCAGCTTTGGCCTCAGCGGGGAAAAACTGTTTTTT. Translation gives CASSFGLSGEKLFF. The full variable domain, with the rest looked up from reference TRBV11-1 and TRBJ1-4, is EAEVAQSPRYKITEKSQAVAFWCDPISGHATLYWYRQILGQGPELLVQFQDESVVDDSQLPKDRFSAERLKGVDSTLKIQPAELGDSAMYLCASSFGLSGEKLFFGSGTQLSVL.

This chain uses TRBV10-2 with TRBJ1-2; D remains ambiguous. Germline V gene sequence: CDR1 WSHSY, CDR2 SAAADI. This CDR3 is built from 14 residues. Trimming removed 0 bases at V and 8 bases at J, with 13 bases between. The CDR3 DNA is TGCGCCAGCAGTGAGTCTTCCCTTAGTACGGGCTACACCTTC. It translates to CASSESSLSTGYTF.

This chain uses TRBV10-3 with TRBJ2-3; TRBD2 matches at 9 bases. The CDR3 has 14 residues. Per the germline V gene, CDR1 is ENHRY and CDR2 is SYGVKD. V lost 6 bases to trimming and J lost 3 bases; unmatched junction nucleotides: 4. Here the CDR3 DNA reads TGTGCCATCAGAGTAGCGGGGGAGACAGATACGCAGTATTTT. This encodes CAIRVAGETDTQYF.

This clone was detected only once. The junction shows a germline mismatch at one end, possibly a read error. The chain recombines TRBV7-2 with TRBJ1-2; tentatively, D is TRBD1 (6 bases). Germline V lookup: CDR1 SGHTA, CDR2 FQGNSA. CDR3 size: 13 residues. CDR3 sequence: CASTLGGGGSLTF. The CDR3 coding sequence is TGTGCCAGCACCTTAGGGGGTGGGGGCTCACTCACCTTC.

The chain links TRBV7-9 to TRBJ1-5; 10 bases line up with TRBD1. The ends lost 5 bases at V and 5 bases at J; junction bases unmatched: 12. The CDR3 extends over 17 amino acids. Per germline, CDR1 SEHNR and CDR2 FQNEAQ (reference sequence). The CDR3 sequence is CASSPGTGAAVYQPQHF. In nucleotides, the CDR3 is TGTGCCAGCAGCCCCGGGACAGGGGCCGCCGTGTATCAGCCCCAGCATTTT.

This chain links TRBV3-1 (or the pseudogene TRBV3-2) with TRBJ2-3; TRBD1 matches at 8 bases. The V and J ends lost 8 bases and 3 bases, in that order; junction bases with no gene match: 7. CDR1 LGHDT and CDR2 YNNKEL come from the germline V gene (reference sequence). This CDR3 comprises 14 residues. CDR3 nucleotide sequence: TGTGCCAGCTCCGGGACAGGATATACAGATACGCAGTATTTT. Its protein product is CASSGTGYTDTQYF.

This clone was seen only a few times. This chain uses TRBV24-1 with TRBJ2-7; 8 positions match TRBD1. Trimming removed 9 bases from V and 4 bases from J; junction bases left unmatched: 13. Germline V gene sequence: CDR1 KGHDR, CDR2 SFDVKD. CDR3 length: 15 amino acids. In nucleotides, the CDR3 is TGTGCCACCCAGCCGACAGGGGACAAGAAGTACGAGCAGTACTTC. Amino acid sequence: CATQPTGDKKYEQYF.

The V call is TRBV19, the J call TRBJ2-7; 8 bases fit TRBD2. The length of the CDR3 is 13 residues. Germline CDR1 reads LNHDA; CDR2 reads SQIVND (reference sequence). V lost 8 bases to trimming and J lost 2 bases; unmatched junction nucleotides: 5. The CDR3: CASAGGPTYEQYF. The CDR3 DNA follows: TGTGCCAGTGCGGGGGGCCCTACCTACGAGCAGTACTTC.

The chain has TRBV7-9 and TRBJ1-4, with 7 nucleotides matching TRBD1. The CDR3 is made up of 15 amino acids. The germline V gene encodes CDR1 SEHNR and CDR2 FQNEAQ (reference sequence). V lost 3 bases and J lost 7; bases outside the gene matches: 8. The CDR3 here is CASSLSSRDSEKLFF. As DNA, the CDR3 is TGTGCCAGCAGCTTGAGTTCCAGGGACAGTGAAAAACTGTTTTTT.

The chain couples TRBV6-6 to TRBJ2-5, with D possibly being TRBD1 (6 bases). This CDR3 contains 15 residues. Trimming pared 0 bases from V and 5 bases from J, leaving 13 bases between. CDR1 is MNHNY, CDR2 SVGAGI, per germline (reference sequence). For the CDR3, the DNA is TGTGCCAGCAGTTACTCGACAGGCCGTCAGGAGACCCAGTACTTC. It translates to CASSYSTGRQETQYF.

The chain joins TRBV7-3 to TRBJ2-2; TRBD1 agrees at 10 bases. The germline gives CDR1 SGHTA, CDR2 FQGTGA. The CDR3 length is 17 residues. V dropped 5 bases and J dropped 6; count of bases not matched to a gene: 12. The CDR3 protein is CASSRDRDRGEAGELFF. CDR3 nucleotide sequence: TGTGCCAGCAGCCGCGACCGGGACAGGGGTGAAGCCGGGGAGCTGTTTTTT.

The rearrangement joins TRBV5-1 to TRBJ1-2; no firm D call. V shed 0 bases and J shed 5 bases, with 8 bases lying between them. Looked up from germline, CDR1 is SGHRS and CDR2 is YFSETQ. The CDR3 has 13 amino acids. DNA of the CDR3: TGCGCCAGCAGCTTGGCACAGCCATATGGCTACACCTTC. It translates to CASSLAQPYGYTF.

The chain carries TRBV18 and TRBJ1-1; D is ambiguous. Germline V gene sequence: CDR1 KGHSH, CDR2 LQKENI. The CDR3 runs 13 residues. Trimming stripped 2 bases from V and 1 base from J, with 5 bases between. CDR3 residues: CASSPYGNTEAFF. The DNA of the CDR3 is TGTGCCAGCTCACCATACGGGAACACTGAAGCTTTCTTT.

This clone is a singleton in its sample. The chain joins TRBV19 to TRBJ2-1, with 8 bases that match TRBD2. This CDR3 is 19 amino acids long. CDR1 and CDR2 from the germline V gene are LNHDA and SQIVND (reference sequence). The V and J ends lost 7 bases and 0 bases, in that order; junction bases with no gene match: 17. Here the CDR3 reads CASTDLGAGGSSSYNEQFF. DNA for the CDR3: TGTGCCAGTACTGACTTGGGCGCGGGGGGATCAAGCTCCTACAATGAGCAGTTCTTC.

The chain employs TRBV28 and TRBJ1-1, with no clear D. Trimming took 8 bases from V and 0 from J, leaving 13 bases between them. Germline CDR1 is MDHEN and CDR2 is SYDVKM. The CDR3 loop spans 14 amino acids. This CDR3 is CASRPGSLNTEAFF. DNA for the CDR3: TGTGCCAGCCGTCCGGGGAGTCTGAACACTGAAGCTTTCTTT. The entire variable domain, with the rest obtained from reference TRBV28 and TRBJ1-1, is as follows: DVKVTQSSRYLVKRTGEKVFLECVQDMDHENMFWYRQDPGLGLRLIYFSYDVKMKEKGDIPEGYSVSREKKERFSLILESASTNQTSMYLCASRPGSLNTEAFFGQGTRLTVV.